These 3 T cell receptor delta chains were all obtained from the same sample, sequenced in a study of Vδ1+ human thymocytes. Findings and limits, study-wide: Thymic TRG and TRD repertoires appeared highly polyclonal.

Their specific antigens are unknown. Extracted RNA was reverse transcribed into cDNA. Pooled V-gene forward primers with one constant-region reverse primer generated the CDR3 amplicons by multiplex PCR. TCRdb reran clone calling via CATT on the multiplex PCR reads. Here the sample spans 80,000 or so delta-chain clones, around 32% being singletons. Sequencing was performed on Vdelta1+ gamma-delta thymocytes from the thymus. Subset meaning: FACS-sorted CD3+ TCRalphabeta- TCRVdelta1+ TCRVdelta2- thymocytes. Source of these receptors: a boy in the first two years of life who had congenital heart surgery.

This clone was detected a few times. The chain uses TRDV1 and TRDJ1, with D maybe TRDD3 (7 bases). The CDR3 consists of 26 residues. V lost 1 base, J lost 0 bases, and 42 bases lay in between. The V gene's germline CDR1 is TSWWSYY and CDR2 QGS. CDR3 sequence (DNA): TGTGCTCTTGGGGAACCGTTAACATCCTTCCCCCGGGGACTGGGGTCTCCTCGGGGGTACACCGATAAACTCATCTTT. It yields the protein CALGEPLTSFPRGLGSPRGYTDKLIF.

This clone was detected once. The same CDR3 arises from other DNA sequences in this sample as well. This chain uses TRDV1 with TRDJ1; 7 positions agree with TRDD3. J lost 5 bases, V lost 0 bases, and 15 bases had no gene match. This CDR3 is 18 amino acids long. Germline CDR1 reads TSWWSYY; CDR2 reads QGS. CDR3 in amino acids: CALGELVSKPGDLDKLIF. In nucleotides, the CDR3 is TGTGCTCTTGGGGAACTAGTCTCCAAGCCGGGGGATCTAGATAAACTCATCTTT.

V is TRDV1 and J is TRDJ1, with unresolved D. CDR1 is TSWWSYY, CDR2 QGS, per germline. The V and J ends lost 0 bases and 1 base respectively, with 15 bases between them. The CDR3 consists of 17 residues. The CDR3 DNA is TGTGCTCTTGGGGAACTTAGGGTCCTTGCCGGCACCGATAAACTCATCTTT. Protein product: CALGELRVLAGTDKLIF.